This T cell receptor beta chain is from a study of chemoradiotherapy in HPV16-positive cancers. Study-wide results and limits: For HPV16-positive patients, expanding HPV-responsive T cells associated with longer recurrence-free survival.

Turning to this clone: Its target is unknown.

Germline-derived CDR1 and CDR2 are SGHAT and FQNNGV. V lost 4 bases, J lost 1 base, and 8 bases lay in between. This CDR3 region has 14 residues. Produced via immunoSEQ multiplex PCR; TCRdb's table is partial and in-frame only. The data hold over 10,000 clones, with around 66% observed a single time. This material was acquired from a patient who underwent chemoradiotherapy. This clonotype was obtained from a human donor with HPV-associated anogenital cancer. The chain couples TRBV11-2 to TRBJ1-3; TRBD1 might be the D (5 bases). CDR3 nucleotides: TGTGCCAGCAGCTCACAGGCGTCTGGAAACACCATATATTTT. Its translation: CASSSQASGNTIYF.